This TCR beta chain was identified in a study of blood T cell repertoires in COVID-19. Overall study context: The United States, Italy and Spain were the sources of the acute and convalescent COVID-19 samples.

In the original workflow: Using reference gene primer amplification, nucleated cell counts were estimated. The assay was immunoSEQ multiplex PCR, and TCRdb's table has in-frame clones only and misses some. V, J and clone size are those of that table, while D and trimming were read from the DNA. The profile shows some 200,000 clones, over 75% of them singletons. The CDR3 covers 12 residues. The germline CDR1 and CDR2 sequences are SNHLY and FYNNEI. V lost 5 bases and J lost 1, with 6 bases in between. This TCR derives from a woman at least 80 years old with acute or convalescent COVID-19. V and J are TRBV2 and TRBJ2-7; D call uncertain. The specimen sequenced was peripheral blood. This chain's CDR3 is CASSSLSYEQYF. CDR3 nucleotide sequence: TGTGCCAGCAGTTCCTTGTCCTACGAGCAGTACTTC.